This T cell receptor (beta chain) was retrieved from a study of cytomegalovirus exposure and HLA in healthy donors. V lost 5 bases and J lost 4; bases outside the gene matches: 7. From germline, CDR1 is SGHTA and CDR2 FQGNSA. The CDR3 runs to 14 residues. A multiplex PCR was run with 60 Vbeta primers and 13 Jbeta primers. This table comes from immunoSEQ multiplex PCR, and its TCRdb copy is limited to in-frame clones, with some not included. The sample records around 140,000 clones, more than 75% being singletons. This clone was found once. The origin of this receptor is a woman between 25 and 40 years old in good health and CMV-seronegative. Material: PBMCs. The chain is built from TRBV7-2 and TRBJ1-2, with TRBD1 identical over 7 bases. The CDR3 sequence: CASSDTTGPYGYTF. The DNA for the CDR3 is TGTGCCAGCAGCGATACGACAGGGCCCTATGGCTACACCTTC.